This T cell receptor beta chain was captured by sequencing in a study of human T cells and chemical hapten exposure (dated by TCRdb to the early 2020s). Background for the entire study: For sensitization, 2% DPC in acetone was applied to a roughly 2 cm by roughly 2 cm area of upper inner arm skin. Blood samples were taken from patients before sensitization (week 0) and then at 2, 6 and about 24 weeks after DPC sensitization. Peripheral blood TCR repertoire changes were tracked in vivo in alopecia patients during primary and secondary sensitization to the hapten diphenylcyclopropenone (DPC). The libraries were sequenced as a pool, and the TCR yield per sample differed mostly because of small variations in library volumes within the pool. Alopecia areata with under or over 50% scalp involvement, alopecia totalis and alopecia universalis were represented in the patient cohort, which was mostly female. Patch tests used Finn chambers with 0.01% DPC on the upper back, scored after 6 days by International Contact Dermatitis Research Group standards. Nearly 30 alopecia patients provided blood for TCR sequencing at one to four time points (pre-sensitization, 2, 6 and 24 weeks). Patients additionally received weekly therapeutic DPC doses to the scalp throughout the approximately 24-week study period. Study-wide findings and limitations: DPC sensitization did not change how many TCRs were above 1 in 1000 frequency, and no evidence was found of alterations in global repertoire structure. All patients had alopecia, a presumed autoimmune disease, so their immune response might differ from that of healthy individuals. Repeated subsampling changed both the strength of the expansion versus patch-test correlation and the threshold at which the correlation became significant. Compared with pre-sensitization or healthy control sets, expanded TCRs formed significantly more large CDR3 similarity clusters, which is consistent with antigen-driven responses. Patch test score was positively correlated with the number of PT1 expanded TCRs, with significance at thresholds 8, 16 and 32 but not at 4.

This clonotype was counted a few times. Its antigen specificity is not known. No base quality information exists; no much larger clone differs at one position. The meaning of the sample's time point label: patch test 1, 2 weeks after DPC sensitization. What the treatment or condition label conveys for this sample: therapeutic diphenylcyclopropenone sensitization with weekly scalp DPC. At every patch-test visit, the blood draw took place before the patch test was put on. Patients were eligible if aged 18 to 70, diagnosed with alopecia and judged suitable for DPC therapy, and pregnant patients were excluded. Total RNA was extracted from unfractionated whole blood collected in Tempus Blood RNA tubes. Library method: RACE. The sequencing machine was a NextSeq 500. Library preparation attached unique molecular identifiers to individual cDNA molecules for quantitative, reproducible TCR counting. For every blood RNA sample, sequencing covered both the TCR alpha and TCR beta chains. The original methods were these. A median of about 89,000 TCRs per sample was observed, with a range of roughly 23,224 to 750,000. The Decombinator software suite was used to annotate the V, J and CDR3 of the TCR reads. For the PS versus PT1 abundance plots, all samples were subsampled to the same number of TCRs (28,000). Expanded TCRs were defined as absent before sensitization and observed at least eight times at the 2-week time point. TCRdb itself trimmed the public reads at Q25 with fastp, ran MiXCR and retained productive beta chains. Every distinct CDR3 protein forms one entry, paired with its most common genes and DNA. What appears here as the V and J calls and clone size reflects TCRdb's work, not the paper's. Across this sample there are more than 90,000 distinct CDR3 sequences, with about 10% seen only once. Approximately 2.2% of the sample lies in the top ten.

The sequencing here drew on whole blood, taken in connection with sensitization to the hapten diphenylcyclopropenone (DPC). The sequence was obtained from a man in his forties with alopecia areata. Some clones in this sample may be carry-over from other donors' samples.

The CDR3 is CASSLEGVTAWDIQYF. The bases are TGCGCCAGCAGCTTGGAAGGGGTCACTGCTTGGGACATTCAGTACTTC. In this chain, TRBV5-1 is recombined with TRBJ2-4, and possibly TRBD1, on 5 matching bases. The CDR3 covers 16 residues, taking in both the cysteine and the phenylalanine. The entry retains the CDR3 DNA only, 48 bases that are in frame from base 1. V drops 0 bases and J drops 8 bases, leaving 18 bases in between. Sequences SGHRS (CDR1) and YFSETQ (CDR2) are obtained from the germline V gene.